Shown below are 8 T cell receptor beta chains from a single sample sequenced in a study of molecular identifiers for immune sequencing clone quantification (dated by TCRdb to the late 2010s). The library was generated by PCR. The listed sequencing device is Illumina HiSeq 4000. The public reads were run again by TCRdb, first through fastp at Q25 and then through MiXCR, and only productive beta chains were kept. Each CDR3 protein gets just one entry, which takes the most common genes and DNA from the rows behind it. The sample records about 510,000 distinct CDR3 sequences, 20% to 25% of which are singletons. About 0.84% of the sample is held by the ten biggest clonotypes. Sequences were obtained from naive CD8+ T cells from blood, with Jurkat cell RNA spiked in. The sample's cell subset or site label, in plain terms: FACS-sorted CD8+CD4-CCR7+CD45RA+ naive T cells. The receptor set was obtained from a human donor in good health. Some libraries in this study had Jurkat cell RNA spiked in.

As to this clonotype: A much larger clone is a single base away; this may be a read error. The V call is TRBV6-5, the J call TRBJ2-6, with no clear D. CDR3 length: 15 residues. CDR1 MNHEY and CDR2 SVGAGI come from the germline V gene. V was cut by 5 bases and J by 2 bases, with 10 bases left in between. The CDR3 loop reads CASSHGSPGANVLTF. The DNA of the CDR3 is TGTGCCAGCAGTCACGGGTCCCCTGGGGCCAACGTCCTGACTTTC.

In its sample, this clonotype was seen many times. V and J are TRBV5-6 and TRBJ2-3, with TRBD2 matching over 12 bases. J was trimmed by 6 bases and V by 4 bases; bases with no gene match: 12. The CDR3 loop spans 17 amino acids. Germline V lookup: CDR1 SGHDT, CDR2 YYEEEE. The CDR3, as DNA: TGTGCCAGCAGCCCGGGGCTAGCGGGAGGGACTACGGATACGCAGTATTTT. It translates to CASSPGLAGGTTDTQYF.

Of note for this clonotype: One end of the junction fails to match germline, which may point to a read error. V and J are TRBV5-1 and TRBJ2-7; D uncertain. Germline V lookup: CDR1 SGHRS, CDR2 YFSETQ. The CDR3 has 12 residues. The CDR3 loop reads CASGLPSYEQYF. The CDR3 DNA reads as TGCGCCAGCGGCTTGCCCAGCTACGAGCAGTACTTC.

This chain uses TRBV4-1 with TRBJ2-1, with TRBD2 matching 12 bases. CDR1 is MGHRA and CDR2 is YSYEKL in the germline V gene. V dropped 1 base and J dropped 3; count of bases not matched to a gene: 4. There are 17 residues in the CDR3. The CDR3 here is CASSQVLTSGGYNEQFF. The CDR3 region has the DNA TGCGCCAGCAGCCAAGTGTTGACTAGCGGGGGCTACAATGAGCAGTTCTTC.

This clonotype was seen many times. The V and J genes are TRBV7-9 and TRBJ1-5; D is unclear. Germline V lookup: CDR1 SEHNR, CDR2 FQNEAQ (reference sequence). The CDR3 has 16 amino acids. Trimming removed 1 base at V and 0 bases at J, with 10 bases between. The CDR3 DNA is TGTGCCAGCAGCTTAGTTTTATCGGGTAGCAATCAGCCCCAGCATTTT. Translated, it gives CASSLVLSGSNQPQHF.

This clonotype came up a few times. This chain links TRBV27 with TRBJ2-7; 7 bases are shared with TRBD2. V shed 4 bases, J shed 3 bases, and the junction held 3 bases outside the gene matches. The CDR3 has 13 amino acids. CDR1 and CDR2 (germline): MNHEY, SMNVEV (reference sequence). CDR3 loop: CASSSGLLYEQYF. As DNA, the CDR3 is TGTGCCAGCAGTTCGGGACTACTCTACGAGCAGTACTTC.

The table lists this clonotype with many counts. This rearrangement joins TRBV12-3 or TRBV12-4 to TRBJ1-1; the match to TRBD1 covers 9 bases. V trimming: 3 bases; J trimming: 5 bases; junction bases outside the gene matches: 7. The CDR3 totals 15 residues. The DNA for the CDR3 is TGTGCCAGCAGTTTCGAGACAGGGGGATTAACTGAAGCTTTCTTT. This codes for CASSFETGGLTEAFF.

This clonotype was seen only a few times. V is TRBV7-6 and J is TRBJ2-7, with 9 bases that match TRBD2. CDR3 length equals 20 residues. V lost 5 bases to trimming and J lost 0 bases; unmatched junction nucleotides: 20. Per the germline V gene, CDR1 is SGHVS and CDR2 is FNYEAQ. The CDR3 here is CASSPINPPERGAHSYEQYF. The CDR3 coding sequence is TGTGCCAGCAGCCCGATAAACCCACCTGAGCGGGGGGCCCACTCCTACGAGCAGTACTTC. Full variable domain (outside the CDR3, taken from reference TRBV7-6 and TRBJ2-7): GAGVSQSPRYKVTKRGQDVALRCDPISGHVSLYWYRQALGQGPEFLTYFNYEAQQDKSGLPNDRFSAERPEGSISTLTIQRTEQRDSAMYRCASSPINPPERGAHSYEQYFGPGTRLTVT.